This T cell receptor beta chain was sequenced for a study of OX40 agonist ivuxolimab in advanced cancers. Profiling relied on immunoSEQ multiplex PCR, and the TCRdb table lists in-frame clones only, not all of them. The sample carries over 70,000 clones, about 87% recorded once. This clonotype originated in an adult with an advanced solid tumor such as melanoma, head and neck, liver or kidney cancer. Sequencing was performed on CD4+ or CD8+ T cells sorted from blood, taken in a trial of the OX40 agonist ivuxolimab.

CDR3 coding DNA: TGCGCCAGCAGCTTGCTGGGACTTACTAGCGGGAAAACCTACAATGAGCAGTTCTTC. Amino acid sequence: CASSLLGLTSGKTYNEQFF. V gene TRBV5-1 combines with J gene TRBJ2-1, with TRBD2 matching over 10 bases. Germline CDR1 is SGHRS and CDR2 is YFSETQ. The CDR3 spans 19 residues. Trimming removed 1 base from V and 2 bases from J; junction bases left unmatched: 12.